In its sample, the clone carrying this T cell receptor (beta chain) was seen many times. Its antigen is unknown. The sample comes from a study of T cells in Graves' hyperthyroidism and ophthalmopathy. Regarding the study as a whole: Appearing also in blood were most of the thyroid clonotypes expanded above 0.001.

What was amplified from RNA transcripts were TCR beta CDR3 regions. HTBI primers were employed in a first-round RT-PCR of the TCR CDR3. TCRdb re-derived calls from the multiplex PCR reads in MiXCR, one entry per CDR3 protein. Among about 250,000 distinct CDR3 sequences listed, approximately 24% were seen once. Out of approximately 10 ml of fresh peripheral blood came the PBMCs. Trimming took 7 bases from V and 4 from J, leaving 7 bases between them. The CDR3 runs to 12 residues. Germline-derived CDR1 and CDR2 are WSHSY and SAAADI. The chain carries TRBV10-2 and TRBJ2-2; D gene unclear. Sequencing used blood. The TCR originated in a woman aged 40 to 49 with Graves' ophthalmopathy. The CDR3 coding sequence is TGCGCCAGCAACGCCCTCACCGGGGAGCTGTTTTTT. This sequence encodes CASNALTGELFF.